The 19 T cell receptor beta chains reported below all come from one sample, sequenced in a study of T cells in Graves' hyperthyroidism and ophthalmopathy (dated by TCRdb to the late 2010s). Library creation used multiplex PCR. Instrument on record: Illumina HiSeq 2000. Amplification of TCR beta CDR3 regions was carried out from RNA transcripts. The TCR CDR3 was subjected to a first round of RT-PCR using the HTBI primer set and the Qiagen OneStep RT-PCR kit. In TCRdb, the public reads were trimmed at Q25 with fastp and aligned with MiXCR, with productive beta chains retained. One record per CDR3 amino acid sequence lists the most common genes and DNA. The sample profile shows 300,000 to 450,000 distinct CDR3 sequences; roughly 25% of them were found once. The leading ten clones occupy about 73% of the sample. The sample taken for sequencing was blood. These receptors came from a man aged 45-60 years with Graves' hyperthyroidism.

This clonotype was detected a few times. The genes are TRBV12-3 or TRBV12-4 and TRBJ1-2; the D is unclear. The CDR3 extends over 14 amino acids. V lost 1 base to trimming and J lost 2 bases, with 8 bases between them. CDR3 protein: CASSLEQSNYGYTF. The CDR3 coding sequence is TGTGCCAGCAGTTTAGAACAGTCCAACTATGGCTACACCTTC.

A note on this clonotype: This may stem from a read error, because a much larger clone lies one nucleotide away. Because the CDR3's place on the DNA is in doubt, the DNA is left out and the CDR3 is given as listed by TCRdb. The V call is TRBV5-1, the J call TRBJ1-1; TRBD1, as called in the table, went unchecked against the DNA. Germline V lookup: CDR1 SGHRS, CDR2 YFSETQ. The CDR3 is 14 residues long, ends included. The CDR3 spells CASSWGQGNTESFF.

The chain carries TRBV7-9 and TRBJ2-1; no clear D gene. The CDR3 covers 14 residues. Per germline, CDR1 SEHNR and CDR2 FQNEAQ (reference sequence). With 1 base removed from V and 8 bases from J, the gap between germline ends came to 12 bases. The CDR3 sequence: CASSLDGGIDEQFF. In DNA, the CDR3 is TGTGCCAGCAGCTTAGATGGCGGAATAGATGAGCAGTTCTTC.

This chain links TRBV2 with TRBJ2-2, with a possible D match to TRBD1 (6 bases). Trimming removed 8 bases at V and 1 base at J, with 11 bases between. Germline V gene data show CDR1 as SNHLY and CDR2 as FYNNEI. CDR3 length: 14 residues. The CDR3 DNA is TGTGCCAGCCTGACAGGTCTGAACACCGGGGAGCTGTTTTTT. Translated: CASLTGLNTGELFF.

The chain's CDR3 is CASRGTGWYNEQFF. As DNA, the CDR3 is TGTGCCAGCCGAGGGACAGGGTGGTACAATGAGCAGTTCTTC. This chain uses TRBV11-2 with TRBJ2-1; TRBD1 matches 9 bases. This CDR3 contains 14 residues. Germline trimming cut 8 bases from V and 4 bases from J; bases unmatched to any gene: 6. Germline CDR1 is SGHAT and CDR2 is FQNNGV.

This clonotype was detected ten times or more. This chain connects TRBV6-1 to TRBJ1-1; D is ambiguous. V shed 5 bases and J shed 0 bases, with 7 bases lying between them. Germline V gives CDR1 MNHNS, CDR2 SASEGT. The CDR3 totals 13 residues. The CDR3 sequence is CASSLTMNTEAFF. The CDR3 coding sequence is TGTGCCAGCAGTTTGACTATGAACACTGAAGCTTTCTTT.

This clonotype was seen many times. This rearrangement joins TRBV3-1 to TRBJ2-3; D gene uncertain. Trimming cost V 1 base and J 3 bases, with 8 bases left between them. Looked up from germline, CDR1 is LGHDT and CDR2 is YNNKEL (reference sequence). This CDR3 is built from 14 residues. The CDR3 sequence is CASSQGTYTDTQYF. As DNA, the CDR3 is TGTGCCAGCAGCCAAGGGACGTATACAGATACGCAGTATTTT.

J is TRBJ2-1 and V is TRBV11-2; 8 bases fit TRBD2. This CDR3 has 15 amino acids. Germline V CDR1 and CDR2: SGHAT, FQNNGV. V trimming: 3 bases; J trimming: 8 bases; junction bases outside the gene matches: 9. The CDR3 coding sequence is TGTGCCAGCAGCTTTAGCACTGGCGGGAGGCATGAGCAGTTCTTC. As protein: CASSFSTGGRHEQFF.

This clonotype showed up many times. V usage is TRBV7-2 and J usage is TRBJ2-3; a weak D match, TRBD2 (5 bases). Germline-derived CDR1 and CDR2 are SGHTA and FQGNSA. With 5 bases removed from V and 6 bases from J, the gap between germline ends came to 18 bases. The CDR3 has 15 residues. Written as DNA, the CDR3 is TGTGCCAGCAGCCCCCGGGGTAGCACTGGCGATACGCAGTATTTT. Protein: CASSPRGSTGDTQYF.

This clonotype was recorded a few times. This chain links TRBV5-1 with TRBJ2-5, with a possible D match to TRBD2 (7 bases). Looked up from germline, CDR1 is SGHRS and CDR2 is YFSETQ. CDR3 size: 14 residues. Trimming took off 3 bases at V and 5 bases at J, with 14 bases between the two ends. CDR3 nucleotides: TGCGCCAGCAGCTACCGGGGGGCCGAGGAGACCCAGTACTTC. It translates to CASSYRGAEETQYF.

This clonotype was found many times. The chain combines TRBV18 with TRBJ2-7; 13 bases are a match to TRBD2. CDR3 size: 16 residues. Germline V lookup: CDR1 KGHSH, CDR2 LQKENI. V lost 1 base, J lost 3 bases, and 3 bases stayed unmatched. The CDR3 DNA follows: TGTGCCAGCTCACCACGGGGACTAGCGGGGAACTACGAGCAGTACTTC. It encodes CASSPRGLAGNYEQYF.

This chain joins TRBV6-5 and TRBJ2-7; no reliable D call. Germline CDR1 MNHEY, CDR2 SVGAGI. The CDR3 contains 14 residues. The ends were cut back, 2 bases at V and 3 bases at J, with 11 bases in the middle. The CDR3 DNA reads as TGTGCCAGCAGTTACGGTCTTCTGGGCTACGAGCAGTACTTC. Its protein is CASSYGLLGYEQYF.

In nucleotides, the CDR3 is TGTGCCAGCAGTCCACTAGCGGGGCGGGAGACCCAGTACTTC. Its protein product is CASSPLAGRETQYF. J is TRBJ2-5 and V is TRBV28; 10 bases match TRBD2. CDR3 length equals 14 residues. From germline, CDR1 is MDHEN and CDR2 SYDVKM. V gave up 5 bases and J gave up 5 bases; unmatched junction bases: 5. Full variable domain (remainder filled in from reference TRBV28 and TRBJ2-5): DVKVTQSSRYLVKRTGEKVFLECVQDMDHENMFWYRQDPGLGLRLIYFSYDVKMKEKGDIPEGYSVSREKKERFSLILESASTNQTSMYLCASSPLAGRETQYFGPGTRLLVL.

This clonotype was detected many times. The rearrangement joins TRBV10-3 to TRBJ2-7; 9 bases fit TRBD2. V shed 2 bases, J shed 5 bases, and the junction held 10 bases outside the gene matches. This CDR3 comprises 16 residues. In germline, CDR1 is ENHRY, CDR2 SYGVKD. The CDR3 is CAISEVSGSGHDEQYF. DNA for the CDR3: TGTGCCATCAGTGAGGTTAGCGGGAGTGGCCATGACGAGCAGTACTTC.

At least ten counts were recorded for this clonotype. The chain recombines TRBV7-3 with TRBJ2-1, with TRBD2 matching over 7 bases. The germline V gene encodes CDR1 SGHTA and CDR2 FQGTGA. The CDR3 sequence is 16 residues long. Trimming took 0 bases from V and 3 from J; bases not matched to a gene: 5. The DNA of the CDR3 is TGTGCCAGCAGCTTAACGGGCGGGAGTGGCTACAATGAGCAGTTCTTC. Its translation: CASSLTGGSGYNEQFF. The complete variable domain, with remaining parts taken from reference TRBV7-3 and TRBJ2-1, reads GAGVSQTPSNKVTEKGKYVELRCDPISGHTALYWYRQSLGQGPEFLIYFQGTGAADDSGLPNDRFFAVRPEGSVSTLKIQRTERGDSAVYLCASSLTGGSGYNEQFFGPGTRLTVL.

The chain carries TRBV19 and TRBJ2-1; 9 bases are a match to TRBD2. Germline CDR1 is LNHDA and CDR2 is SQIVND (reference sequence). Trimming removed 3 bases from V and 6 bases from J; junction bases left unmatched: 9. This CDR3 is built from 16 residues. The CDR3 DNA reads as TGTGCCAGTAGTATGGGGCTAGCGGGATTTGTCAATGAGCAGTTCTTC. This encodes CASSMGLAGFVNEQFF.

The chain is built from TRBV2 and TRBJ2-7, with a weak D call TRBD1 (5 bases). This CDR3 contains 13 residues. From germline, CDR1 is SNHLY and CDR2 FYNNEI. V shed 6 bases and J shed 0 bases, with 9 bases lying between them. This CDR3 reads CASRDTNSYEQYF. Here the CDR3 DNA reads TGTGCCAGCAGGGACACCAACTCCTACGAGCAGTACTTC.

This clonotype came up many times. The chain links TRBV27 to TRBJ2-5; D is perhaps TRBD2 (5 bases). The CDR3 extends over 11 amino acids. V lost 5 bases and J lost 8, with 9 bases in between. Germline V lookup: CDR1 MNHEY, CDR2 SMNVEV (reference sequence). In DNA form, the CDR3 reads TGTGCCAGCAGTGGTGGAGGTACCCAGTACTTC. It yields the protein CASSGGGTQYF.

The rearrangement joins TRBV5-1 to TRBJ2-2, with 7 bases matching TRBD1. Looked up from germline, CDR1 is SGHRS and CDR2 is YFSETQ. CDR3 length equals 16 residues. Trimming cost V 0 bases and J 1 base; bases outside gene matches: 3. CDR3 sequence: CASSLGGTVNTGELFF. CDR3 DNA sequence: TGCGCCAGCAGCTTGGGGGGGACAGTGAACACCGGGGAGCTGTTTTTT. Based on the CDR3 plus reference TRBV5-1 and TRBJ2-2, the full variable domain is KAGVTQTPRYLIKTRGQQVTLSCSPISGHRSVSWYQQTPGQGLQFLFEYFSETQRNKGNFPGRFSGRQFSNSRSEMNVSTLELGDSALYLCASSLGGTVNTGELFFGEGSRLTVL.